This T cell receptor (beta chain) is from a study of shared clonotypes between healthy human individuals. It was 200 to 250 ng DNA, about 30,000 T cell genomes, that sorted-subset replicate PCRs used. The table came from immunoSEQ multiplex PCR; TCRdb's copy has only in-frame clones and leaves some out. Among around 1.5 million clones listed, 95% to 99% were seen once. Findings and caveats of the study: What naive subsets generally showed was a larger estimated richness than memory subsets showed.

Per germline, CDR1 SGHRS and CDR2 YFSETQ. V lost 4 bases, J lost 4 bases, and 11 bases lay in between. The CDR3 spans 13 residues. About this clone itself: Its antigen remains unknown.

Each donor was a Caucasian adult residing in Nashville, Tennessee. A CD45RA-negative memory subset and a CD45RA+ naive subset were separated from the CD4+ cells. The material sequenced was naive CD4+ T cells sorted from blood. Specified subset: CD45RA+ positively selected. The TCR comes from a man aged 25-40 years in good health. The V call is TRBV5-1, the J call TRBJ1-1, with D unclear. CDR3 nucleotides: TGCGCCAGCAGCACCGATCCGAGCACTGAAGCTTTCTTT. Translated: CASSTDPSTEAFF.